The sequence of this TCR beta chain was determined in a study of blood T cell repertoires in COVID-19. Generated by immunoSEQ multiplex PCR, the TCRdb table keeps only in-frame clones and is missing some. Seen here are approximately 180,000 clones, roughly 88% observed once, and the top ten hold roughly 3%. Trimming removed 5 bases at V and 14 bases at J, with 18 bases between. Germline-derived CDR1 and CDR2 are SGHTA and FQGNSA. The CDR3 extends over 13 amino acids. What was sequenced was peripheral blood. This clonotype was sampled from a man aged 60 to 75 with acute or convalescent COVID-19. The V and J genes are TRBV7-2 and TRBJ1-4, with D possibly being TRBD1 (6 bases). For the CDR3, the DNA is TGTGCCAGCAGCCTCGAACAGGGTCGATCGCTGTTTTTT. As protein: CASSLEQGRSLFF.